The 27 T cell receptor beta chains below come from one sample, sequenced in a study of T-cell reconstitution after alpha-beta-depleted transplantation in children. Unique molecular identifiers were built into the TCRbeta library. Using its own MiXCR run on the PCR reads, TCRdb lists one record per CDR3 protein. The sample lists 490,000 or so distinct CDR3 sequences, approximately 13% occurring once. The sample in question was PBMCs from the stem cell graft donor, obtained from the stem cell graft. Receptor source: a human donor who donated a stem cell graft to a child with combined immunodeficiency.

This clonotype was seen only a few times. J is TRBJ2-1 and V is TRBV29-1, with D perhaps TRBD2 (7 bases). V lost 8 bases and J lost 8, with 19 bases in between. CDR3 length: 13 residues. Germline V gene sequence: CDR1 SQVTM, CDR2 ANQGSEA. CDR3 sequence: CSHLGGGGYEQFF. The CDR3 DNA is TGCAGCCACTTGGGGGGGGGCGGATATGAGCAGTTCTTC.

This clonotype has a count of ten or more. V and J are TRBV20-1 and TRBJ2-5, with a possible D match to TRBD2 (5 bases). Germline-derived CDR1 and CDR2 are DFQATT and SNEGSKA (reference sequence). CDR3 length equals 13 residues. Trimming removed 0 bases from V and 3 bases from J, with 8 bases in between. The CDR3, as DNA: TGCAGTGCTAGAGAGTCCGGGGAAGAGACCCAGTACTTC. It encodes CSARESGEETQYF.

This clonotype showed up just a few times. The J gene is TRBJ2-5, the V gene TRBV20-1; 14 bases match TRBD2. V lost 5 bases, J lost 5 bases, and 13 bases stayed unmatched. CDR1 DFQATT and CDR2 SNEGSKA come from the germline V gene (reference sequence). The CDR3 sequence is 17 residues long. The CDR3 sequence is CSAPGPGLAGVLETQYF. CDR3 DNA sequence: TGCAGTGCTCCTGGGCCGGGACTAGCGGGAGTATTGGAGACCCAGTACTTC.

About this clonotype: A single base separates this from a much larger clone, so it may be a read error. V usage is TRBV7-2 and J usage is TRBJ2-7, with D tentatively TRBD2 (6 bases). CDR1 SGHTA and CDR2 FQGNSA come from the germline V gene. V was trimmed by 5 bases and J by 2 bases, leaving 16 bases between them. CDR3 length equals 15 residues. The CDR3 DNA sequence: TGTGCCAGCAGCACTTCTGGCGGGGAAGCCTACGAGCAGTACTTC. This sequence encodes CASSTSGGEAYEQYF.

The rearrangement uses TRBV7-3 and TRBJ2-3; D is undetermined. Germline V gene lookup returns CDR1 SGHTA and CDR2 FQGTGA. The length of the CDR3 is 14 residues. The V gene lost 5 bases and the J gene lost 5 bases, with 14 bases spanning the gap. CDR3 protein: CASSPQPSVDTQYF. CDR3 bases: TGTGCCAGCAGCCCCCAGCCCTCGGTAGATACGCAGTATTTT.

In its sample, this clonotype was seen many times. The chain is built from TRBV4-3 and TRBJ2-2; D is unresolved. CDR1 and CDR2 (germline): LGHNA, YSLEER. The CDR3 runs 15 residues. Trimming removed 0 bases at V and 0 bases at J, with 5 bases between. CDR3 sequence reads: CASSQERANTGELFF. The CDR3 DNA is TGCGCCAGCAGCCAAGAACGGGCGAACACCGGGGAGCTGTTTTTT.

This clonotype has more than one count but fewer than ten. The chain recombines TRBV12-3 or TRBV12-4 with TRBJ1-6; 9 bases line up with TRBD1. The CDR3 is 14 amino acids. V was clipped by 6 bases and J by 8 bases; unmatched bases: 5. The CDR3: CASSRDRVYSPLHF. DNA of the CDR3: TGTGCCAGCAGCCGGGACAGGGTCTATTCACCCCTCCACTTT.

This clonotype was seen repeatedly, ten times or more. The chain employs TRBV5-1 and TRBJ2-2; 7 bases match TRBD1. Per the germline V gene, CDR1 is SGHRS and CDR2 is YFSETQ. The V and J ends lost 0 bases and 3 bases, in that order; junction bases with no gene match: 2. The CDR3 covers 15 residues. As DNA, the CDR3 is TGCGCCAGCAGCTTGGGACAGGGAGACACCGGGGAGCTGTTTTTT. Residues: CASSLGQGDTGELFF.

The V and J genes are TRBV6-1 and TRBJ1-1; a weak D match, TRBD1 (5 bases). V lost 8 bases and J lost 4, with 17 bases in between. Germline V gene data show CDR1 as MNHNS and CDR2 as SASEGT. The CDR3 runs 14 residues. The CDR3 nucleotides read TGTGCCAGCTTCCAAATGGGAGGGGCCACTGAAGCTTTCTTT. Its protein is CASFQMGGATEAFF.

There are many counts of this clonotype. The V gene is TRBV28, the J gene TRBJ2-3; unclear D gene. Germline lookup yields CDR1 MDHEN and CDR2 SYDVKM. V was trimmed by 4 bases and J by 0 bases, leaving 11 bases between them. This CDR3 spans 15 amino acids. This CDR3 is CASSSTGSSTDTQYF. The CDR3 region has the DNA TGTGCCAGCAGTTCAACCGGTTCTAGCACAGATACGCAGTATTTT.

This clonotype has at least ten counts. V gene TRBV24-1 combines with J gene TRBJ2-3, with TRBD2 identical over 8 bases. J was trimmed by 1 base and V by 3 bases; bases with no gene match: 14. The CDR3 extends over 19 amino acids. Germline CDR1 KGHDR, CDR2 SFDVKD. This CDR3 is CATSDPAYREGRGTDTQYF. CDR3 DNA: TGTGCCACCAGTGATCCCGCTTACCGGGAGGGCCGAGGCACAGATACGCAGTATTTT.

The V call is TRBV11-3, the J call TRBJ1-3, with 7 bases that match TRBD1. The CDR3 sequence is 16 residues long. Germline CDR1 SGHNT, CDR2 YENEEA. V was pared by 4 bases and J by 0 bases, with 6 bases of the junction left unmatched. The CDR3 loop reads CASSSGQAYSGNTIYF. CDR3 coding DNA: TGTGCCAGCAGCTCCGGACAGGCTTACTCTGGAAACACCATATATTTT.

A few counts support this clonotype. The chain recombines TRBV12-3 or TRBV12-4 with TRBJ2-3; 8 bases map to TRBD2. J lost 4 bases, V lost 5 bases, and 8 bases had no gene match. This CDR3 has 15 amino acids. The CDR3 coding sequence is TGTGCCAGCAGTACCGGGGGGGCCAACTCAGATACGCAGTATTTT. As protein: CASSTGGANSDTQYF.

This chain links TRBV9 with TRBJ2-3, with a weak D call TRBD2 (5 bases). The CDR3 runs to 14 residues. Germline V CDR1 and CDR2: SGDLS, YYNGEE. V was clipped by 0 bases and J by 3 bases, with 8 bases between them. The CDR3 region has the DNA TGTGCCAGCAGCGTAGCTCCGGGGACAGATACGCAGTATTTT. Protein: CASSVAPGTDTQYF.

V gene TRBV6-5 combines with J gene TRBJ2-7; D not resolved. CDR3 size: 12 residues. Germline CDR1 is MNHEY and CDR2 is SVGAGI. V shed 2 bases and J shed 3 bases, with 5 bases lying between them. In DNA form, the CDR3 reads TGTGCCAGCAGTTACGATAACTACGAGCAGTACTTC. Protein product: CASSYDNYEQYF.

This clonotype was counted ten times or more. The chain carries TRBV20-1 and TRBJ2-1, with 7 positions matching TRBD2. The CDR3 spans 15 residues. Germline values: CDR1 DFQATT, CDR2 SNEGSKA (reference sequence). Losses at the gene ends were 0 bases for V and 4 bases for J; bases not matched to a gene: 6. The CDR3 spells CSARDLREDYNEQFF. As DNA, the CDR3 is TGCAGTGCTAGAGATTTACGGGAGGATTACAATGAGCAGTTCTTC.

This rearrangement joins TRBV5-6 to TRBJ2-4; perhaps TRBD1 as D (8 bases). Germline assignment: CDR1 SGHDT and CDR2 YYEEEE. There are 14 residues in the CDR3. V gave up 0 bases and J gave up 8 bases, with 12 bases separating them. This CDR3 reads CASSLGQGRDIQYF. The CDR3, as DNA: TGTGCCAGCAGCTTGGGACAGGGGAGGGACATTCAGTACTTC. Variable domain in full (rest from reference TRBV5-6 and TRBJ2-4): DAGVTQSPTHLIKTRGQQVTLRCSPKSGHDTVSWYQQALGQGPQFIFQYYEEEERQRGNFPDRFSGHQFPNYSSELNVNALLLGDSALYLCASSLGQGRDIQYFGAGTRLSVL.

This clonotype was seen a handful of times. The CDR3 DNA sequence: TGCGCCAGCAGCCCAAGGACTAGCGGGAGTCCCGGGGAGCTGTTTTTT. It specifies CASSPRTSGSPGELFF. The rearrangement joins TRBV5-1 to TRBJ2-2; 13 bases match TRBD2. This CDR3 is built from 16 residues. V was pared by 4 bases and J by 6 bases, with 6 bases of the junction left unmatched. Germline CDR1 SGHRS, CDR2 YFSETQ.

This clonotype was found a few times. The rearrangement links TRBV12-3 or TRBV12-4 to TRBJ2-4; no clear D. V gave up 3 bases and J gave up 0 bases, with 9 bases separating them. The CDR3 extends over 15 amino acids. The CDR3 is CASSFKVLAKNIQYF. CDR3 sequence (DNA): TGTGCCAGCAGTTTTAAAGTTCTAGCCAAAAACATTCAGTACTTC.

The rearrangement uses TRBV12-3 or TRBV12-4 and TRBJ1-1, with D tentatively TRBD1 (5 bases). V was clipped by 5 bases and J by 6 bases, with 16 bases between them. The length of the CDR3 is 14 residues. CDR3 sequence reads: CASSPRAGRAEAFF. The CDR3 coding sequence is TGTGCCAGCAGTCCTAGGGCGGGGCGGGCTGAAGCTTTCTTT.

In DNA form, the CDR3 reads TGTGCCAGCAGTTATATCGGGGGCGGTAATTCACCCCTCCACTTT. This translates into CASSYIGGGNSPLHF. V is TRBV12-3 or TRBV12-4 and J is TRBJ1-6; weak D call: TRBD1 (6 bases). The ends were cut back, 4 bases at V and 6 bases at J, with 13 bases in the middle. The CDR3 has 15 residues.

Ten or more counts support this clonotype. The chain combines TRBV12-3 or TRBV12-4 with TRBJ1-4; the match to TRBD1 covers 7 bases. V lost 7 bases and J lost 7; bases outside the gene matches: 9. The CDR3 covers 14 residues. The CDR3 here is CASTLWAGGEKLFF. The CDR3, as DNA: TGTGCCAGCACCCTTTGGGCAGGGGGTGAAAAACTGTTTTTT.

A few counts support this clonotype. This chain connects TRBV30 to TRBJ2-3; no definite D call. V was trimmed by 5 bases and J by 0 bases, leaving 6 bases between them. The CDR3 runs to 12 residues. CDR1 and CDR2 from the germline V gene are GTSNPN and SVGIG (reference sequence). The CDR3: CAWSASTDTQYF. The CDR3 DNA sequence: TGTGCCTGGTCCGCTAGCACAGATACGCAGTATTTT.

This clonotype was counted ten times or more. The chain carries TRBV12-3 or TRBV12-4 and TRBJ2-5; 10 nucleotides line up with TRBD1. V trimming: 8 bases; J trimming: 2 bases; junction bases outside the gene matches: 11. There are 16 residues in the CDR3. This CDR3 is CASYRSGQGVQETQYF. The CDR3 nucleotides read TGTGCCAGCTACAGATCTGGACAGGGGGTACAAGAGACCCAGTACTTC.

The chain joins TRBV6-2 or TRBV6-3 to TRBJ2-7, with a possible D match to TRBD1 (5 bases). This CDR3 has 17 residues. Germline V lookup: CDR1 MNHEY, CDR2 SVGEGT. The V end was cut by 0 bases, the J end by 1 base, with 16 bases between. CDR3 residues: CASSYSTKGAQSYEQYF. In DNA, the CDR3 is TGTGCCAGCAGTTACTCGACCAAAGGGGCGCAATCCTACGAGCAGTACTTC.

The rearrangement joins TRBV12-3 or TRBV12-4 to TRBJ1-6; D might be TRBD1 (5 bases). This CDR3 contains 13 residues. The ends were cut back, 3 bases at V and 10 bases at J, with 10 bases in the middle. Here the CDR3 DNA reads TGTGCCAGCAGTTTTAATCAGGGATCACCCCTCCACTTT. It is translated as CASSFNQGSPLHF.

The CDR3, as DNA: TGTGCCATCAGTCGGGAGGGACTCCCCTCTTCCAAAAACATTCAGTACTTC. Protein product: CAISREGLPSSKNIQYF. The gene calls are TRBV10-3 and TRBJ2-4, with 8 bases that match TRBD2. The junction had 11 bases not matched to a gene; V was cut back by 5 bases and J by 2 bases. The germline V gene has CDR1 ENHRY and CDR2 SYGVKD. CDR3 length equals 17 residues.